The 21 T cell receptor beta chains below all came from one sample that was sequenced in a study of blood T cell repertoires in COVID-19. Method: immunoSEQ multiplex PCR; TCRdb's copy keeps in-frame clones and lacks some. The table shows 380,000 or so clones, with more than 75% occurring only once. Sequencing was performed on PBMCs or T cells enriched from blood (not recorded which). The receptors were sampled from a woman in her twenties or thirties with acute COVID-19.

A single count supports this clone. The chain recombines TRBV12-5 with TRBJ1-3; 9 bases are a match to TRBD1. The CDR3 sequence is 16 residues long. The germline V gene encodes CDR1 LGHNT and CDR2 FRNRAP. J lost 0 bases, V lost 6 bases, and 6 bases had no gene match. CDR3 nucleotide sequence: TGTGCTAGTGGCCGTGGACAGGGGATCTCTGGAAACACCATATATTTT. Amino acid sequence: CASGRGQGISGNTIYF.

The chain couples TRBV30 to TRBJ2-3, with a tentative D call TRBD2 (6 bases). The germline V gene has CDR1 GTSNPN and CDR2 SVGIG (reference sequence). V lost 1 base, J lost 6 bases, and 23 bases lay in between. The CDR3 is 17 residues long. The CDR3 bases are TGTGCCTGGAGTGGACCTCCCGGGACTGCGTACAGGGATACGCAGTATTTT. Protein sequence: CAWSGPPGTAYRDTQYF.

The sample holds a few counts of this clone. The chain links TRBV4-1 to TRBJ2-7; D is undetermined. V was trimmed by 0 bases and J by 3 bases, leaving 6 bases between them. This CDR3 contains 13 residues. Germline-derived CDR1 and CDR2 are MGHRA and YSYEKL. The CDR3 is CASSQDYGYEQYF. The CDR3 DNA reads as TGCGCCAGCAGCCAAGATTACGGCTACGAGCAGTACTTC.

This chain links TRBV7-9 with TRBJ1-4, with D possibly matching TRBD1 (6 bases). The germline V gene encodes CDR1 SEHNR and CDR2 FQNEAQ (reference sequence). The ends were cut back, 6 bases at V and 5 bases at J, with 13 bases in the middle. This CDR3 is 14 amino acids long. CDR3 region: CASSLDRLNEKLFF. Written as DNA, the CDR3 is TGTGCCAGCAGTCTAGACAGGTTGAATGAAAAACTGTTTTTT.

Only a few counts were recorded for this clone. V is TRBV24-1 and J is TRBJ2-1; D is undetermined. With 2 bases removed from V and 6 bases from J, the gap between germline ends came to 16 bases. The germline V gene has CDR1 KGHDR and CDR2 SFDVKD. The CDR3 length is 16 residues. This CDR3 reads CATSDSAESVGNEQFF. CDR3 DNA sequence: TGTGCCACCAGTGATTCCGCGGAATCGGTAGGCAATGAGCAGTTCTTC.

V usage is TRBV5-5 and J usage is TRBJ1-5; D is unclear. With 1 base removed from V and 2 bases from J, the gap between germline ends came to 10 bases. The CDR3 is made up of 15 amino acids. CDR1 and CDR2 (germline): SGHKS, YYEKEE (reference sequence). CDR3 DNA sequence: TGTGCCAGCAGCTTGTTTATTCAGGGCAATCAGCCCCAGCATTTT. It yields the protein CASSLFIQGNQPQHF.

The chain recombines TRBV28 with TRBJ1-1; D is ambiguous. V was clipped by 7 bases and J by 1 base, with 7 bases between them. The CDR3 spans 12 residues. The V gene's germline CDR1 is MDHEN and CDR2 SYDVKM. The chain's CDR3 is CASIGPNTEAFF. CDR3 DNA sequence: TGTGCCAGCATTGGCCCGAACACTGAAGCTTTCTTT.

The V and J genes are TRBV25-1 and TRBJ2-7; 8 nucleotides align to TRBD1. The CDR3 has 14 residues. CDR1 MGHDK and CDR2 SYGVNS come from the germline V gene. V lost 2 bases, J lost 3 bases, and 3 bases stayed unmatched. CDR3 region: CASSEAGTGYEQYF. CDR3 nucleotides: TGTGCCAGCAGTGAAGCCGGGACAGGCTACGAGCAGTACTTC.

This chain joins TRBV28 and TRBJ1-1, with 9 bases identical to TRBD1. Trimming took 7 bases from V and 3 from J; bases not matched to a gene: 9. CDR3 size: 15 residues. Per the germline V gene, CDR1 is MDHEN and CDR2 is SYDVKM. Here the CDR3 DNA reads TGTGCCAGCACCTTGGACAGGGGAGGGTACACTGAAGCTTTCTTT. Protein: CASTLDRGGYTEAFF.

This chain links TRBV3-1 (or the pseudogene TRBV3-2) with TRBJ1-2, with a weak D call TRBD1 (6 bases). Trimming shortened V by 1 base and J by 4 bases, and 16 bases separated the two germline ends. The CDR3 is made up of 16 amino acids. Germline CDR1 is LGHDT and CDR2 is YNNKEL (reference sequence). In DNA form, the CDR3 reads TGTGCCAGCAGCCAAGGAGCAGGGGTTATACCCTATGGCTACACCTTC. This translates into CASSQGAGVIPYGYTF.

This clone appeared a single time. V gene TRBV2 combines with J gene TRBJ1-2; D gene uncertain. The CDR3 has 13 amino acids. Germline CDR1 reads SNHLY; CDR2 reads FYNNEI. The V and J ends lost 5 bases and 8 bases respectively, with 15 bases between them. The CDR3: CASSQDRPRGYTF. The CDR3 DNA sequence: TGTGCCAGCAGTCAGGATCGGCCAAGGGGCTACACCTTC.

J is TRBJ1-2 and V is TRBV2; D is perhaps TRBD1 (5 bases). The ends were cut back, 7 bases at V and 5 bases at J, with 20 bases in the middle. CDR1 is SNHLY, CDR2 FYNNEI, per germline. CDR3 length equals 15 residues. The chain's CDR3 is CASTWHLGPKYGYTF. CDR3 coding DNA: TGTGCCAGCACCTGGCACTTGGGGCCGAAGTATGGCTACACCTTC.

The chain employs TRBV10-2 and TRBJ1-2; 7 bases match TRBD1. The CDR3 runs to 12 residues. Trimming took 5 bases from V and 4 from J; bases not matched to a gene: 1. The germline V gene encodes CDR1 WSHSY and CDR2 SAAADI. The CDR3 region is CASSWDSYGYTF. The CDR3 nucleotides are TGCGCCAGCAGTTGGGACAGCTATGGCTACACCTTC.

The genes are TRBV5-8 and TRBJ2-2; 8 positions match TRBD1. CDR1 is SGHTS and CDR2 is YDEGEE in the germline V gene. The CDR3 has 15 amino acids. V lost 2 bases and J lost 6; bases outside the gene matches: 6. In nucleotides, the CDR3 is TGTGCCAGCAGCTTTCAGGGGGCGAGGGCCGGGGAGCTGTTTTTT. Translating it yields CASSFQGARAGELFF.

This chain uses TRBV30 with TRBJ1-5; no definite D call. CDR3 length: 18 residues. The germline V gene has CDR1 GTSNPN and CDR2 SVGIG (reference sequence). V was cut by 0 bases and J by 2 bases, with 20 bases left in between. CDR3 nucleotides: TGTGCCTGGAGTGTAAGGTCCCGGGAGGGTTACGGCAATCAGCCCCAGCATTTT. This sequence encodes CAWSVRSREGYGNQPQHF.

The chain has TRBV25-1 and TRBJ1-1, with D possibly matching TRBD1 (5 bases). This CDR3 contains 14 residues. V lost 7 bases to trimming and J lost 2 bases, with 14 bases between them. Germline V CDR1 and CDR2: MGHDK, SYGVNS. The CDR3 region has the DNA TGTGCCAGCATCCCGCGGGGCCTCAACACTGAAGCTTTCTTT. The encoded protein is CASIPRGLNTEAFF.

The chain couples TRBV19 to TRBJ1-2; tentative D call: TRBD1 (6 bases). The CDR3 runs to 13 residues. Germline V CDR1 and CDR2: LNHDA, SQIVND (reference sequence). Trimming pared 6 bases from V and 3 bases from J, leaving 11 bases between. The chain's CDR3 is CASSPTGYYGYTF. DNA of the CDR3: TGTGCCAGTAGCCCAACAGGGTACTATGGCTACACCTTC.

V and J are TRBV24-1 and TRBJ2-5; D ambiguous. The CDR3 extends over 14 amino acids. V was clipped by 3 bases and J by 7 bases, with 14 bases between them. Germline V gives CDR1 KGHDR, CDR2 SFDVKD. As DNA, the CDR3 is TGTGCCACCAGTGATCCCCGGAGCCTGGGGACCCAGTACTTC. Amino acids: CATSDPRSLGTQYF.

V and J are TRBV24-1 and TRBJ1-2, with TRBD1 matching 7 bases. CDR3 length equals 15 residues. The V segment lost 4 bases and the J segment 8 bases; nucleotides outside the gene matches: 12. The V gene's germline CDR1 is KGHDR and CDR2 SFDVKD. The CDR3 spells CATSDHGQALGGYTF. The CDR3 DNA is TGTGCCACCAGTGACCACGGACAGGCCCTGGGGGGCTACACCTTC.

The V and J genes are TRBV30 and TRBJ2-7; maybe TRBD2 (7 bases). This CDR3 comprises 14 residues. Per the germline V gene, CDR1 is GTSNPN and CDR2 is SVGIG (reference sequence). The V and J ends lost 2 bases and 5 bases respectively, with 16 bases between them. Written as DNA, the CDR3 is TGTGCCTGGAGTACGGGGGGCCAAATCAACGAGCAGTACTTC. It is translated as CAWSTGGQINEQYF.

A few counts support this clone. The V and J genes are TRBV7-9 and TRBJ1-1; TRBD1 matches 8 bases. CDR1 is SEHNR and CDR2 is FQNEAQ in the germline V gene (reference sequence). V lost 8 bases to trimming and J lost 11 bases; unmatched junction nucleotides: 10. The CDR3 length is 12 residues. CDR3 in amino acids: CASGPTQGGAFF. CDR3 coding DNA: TGTGCCAGCGGTCCCACACAGGGGGGGGCTTTCTTT.